This record covers a single TCR beta chain. No cognate antigen has been identified for it. No base qualities exist here, and no much larger clone lies one base off it. This record belongs to a study of T cells in localized non-small cell lung cancer (dated by TCRdb to the early 2020s). Study-level background: T cell repertoires of approximately 250 early-stage NSCLC patients were analyzed, with tumors being compared against uninvolved tumor-adjacent lungs. All 220 or so NSCLC patients in the cohort were treatment-naive and had localized lung tumors that were resected. A mean age of approximately 70 years was recorded for the NSCLC patients, of whom around 120 were male and about 100 were female. Here is what the overall study found, with its caveats: The highest T cell clonality was observed in uninvolved tumor-adjacent lung, where clonality exceeded that of tumor, suggesting that antigenic responses were more focused in uninvolved tumor-adjacent lung. Longer overall survival was associated with higher T cell density in blood, whereas shorter survival was associated with higher clonality in adjacent lung. Because multi-region sequencing of the tumors was not done, intratumor heterogeneity could not be ruled out. Because of the exploratory design, TCR variables were selected using unadjusted p-values without false-discovery rate correction. A median of 57 of the top 100 tumor clones were detected in paired uninvolved adjacent lung, and under 30 of these tumor clones were also found among the top 100 clones of the paired uninvolved adjacent lung.

The immunoSEQ Assay was used to sequence TCR beta CDR3 regions from DNA. In the paper's pipeline: To compute T cell density, TCR beta template counts were normalized to usable DNA, which was estimated by amplifying housekeeping genes. Using the preseqR package, richness was estimated by extrapolating to 120,000 templates for tissue samples and 400,000 templates for PBMC samples. Clonality was defined by subtracting Pielou's evenness from one. Differential abundance testing on productive amino-acid clonotypes, with a minimum total count of 5 and an alpha of 0.1, was used to identify tissue-enriched TCRs. The Jaccard Index and the Morisita Overlap Index were used to measure how much the repertoires overlapped between compartments. TCR beta CDR3s were clustered by GLIPH together with public tetramer-defined viral CDR3s, and at least three viral sequences plus V-gene enrichment were required for viral motifs. The immuneACCESS repertoire file appears here via TCRdb, limited to in-frame rearrangements. These files lack a portion of the clones; in checked studies, under half of the deficit traces to unresolved V genes, and the cause of the others is not known. V, J and clone size reflect that table, while D and trimming were determined from the DNA. The sample profile shows about 35,000 clones; 92% of them were found once. The ten largest clones capture less than 2.5% of the sample.

At diagnosis, peripheral blood, uninvolved tumor-adjacent lung and tumor were collected and stored as a combination of fresh-frozen and FFPE material. For TCR repertoire profiling, blood samples were analyzed as peripheral blood mononuclear cells. From the cysteine through the phenylalanine, the CDR3 covers 16 amino acids. Only CDR3 DNA is held: 48 bases, read in frame from base 1. Between the V and J ends, shortened by 0 bases and 10 bases respectively, the junction contains 16 bases. The germline V gene gives CDR1 as SGHVS and CDR2 as FNYEAQ. The source of this sequence is a female donor at least 60 years old with stage I lung adenocarcinoma. Sequenced here: peripheral blood, sampled before any cancer treatment. Recombination linked TRBV7-6 to TRBJ1-6; TRBD1 could be the D gene, as 6 bases match. In nucleotides, the sequence is TGTGCCAGCAGCTTAGCATCGGCAGGGGACGTGTCACCCCTCCACTTT. This encodes CASSLASAGDVSPLHF.